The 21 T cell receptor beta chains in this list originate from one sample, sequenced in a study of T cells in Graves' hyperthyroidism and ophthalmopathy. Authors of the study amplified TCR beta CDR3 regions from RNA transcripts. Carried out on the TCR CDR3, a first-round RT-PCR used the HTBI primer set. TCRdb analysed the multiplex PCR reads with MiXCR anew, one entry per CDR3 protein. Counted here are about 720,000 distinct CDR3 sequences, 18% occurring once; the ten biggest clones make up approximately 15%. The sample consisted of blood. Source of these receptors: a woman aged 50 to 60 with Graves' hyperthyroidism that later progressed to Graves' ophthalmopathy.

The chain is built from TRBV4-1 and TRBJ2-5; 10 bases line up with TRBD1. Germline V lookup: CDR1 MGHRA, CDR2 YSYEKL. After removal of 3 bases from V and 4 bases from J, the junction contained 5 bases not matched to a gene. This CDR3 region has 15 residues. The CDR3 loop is CASSQTGGGGETQYF. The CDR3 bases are TGCGCCAGCAGCCAGACAGGGGGCGGTGGAGAGACCCAGTACTTC.

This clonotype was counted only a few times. CDR3 loop: CASSMGAGMAEAFF. In nucleotides, the CDR3 is TGTGCCAGTAGTATGGGAGCAGGGATGGCTGAAGCTTTCTTT. This chain links TRBV19 with TRBJ1-1; weak D call: TRBD1 (5 bases). There are 14 residues in the CDR3. V shed 3 bases and J shed 6 bases, with 14 bases lying between them. Per the germline V gene, CDR1 is LNHDA and CDR2 is SQIVND (reference sequence).

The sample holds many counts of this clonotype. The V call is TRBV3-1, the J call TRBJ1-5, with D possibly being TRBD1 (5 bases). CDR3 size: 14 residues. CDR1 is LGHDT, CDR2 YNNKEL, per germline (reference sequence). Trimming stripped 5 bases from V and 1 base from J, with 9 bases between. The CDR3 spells CASSGAGSNQPQHF. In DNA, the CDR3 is TGTGCCAGCAGCGGGGCAGGGAGCAATCAGCCCCAGCATTTT.

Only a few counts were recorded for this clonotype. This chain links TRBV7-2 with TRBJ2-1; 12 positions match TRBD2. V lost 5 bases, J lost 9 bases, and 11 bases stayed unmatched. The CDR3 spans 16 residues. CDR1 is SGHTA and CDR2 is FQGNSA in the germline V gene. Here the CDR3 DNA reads TGTGCCAGCAGCCTCCGACTAGCGGGGGCTCGTGGTGAGCAGTTCTTC. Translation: CASSLRLAGARGEQFF.

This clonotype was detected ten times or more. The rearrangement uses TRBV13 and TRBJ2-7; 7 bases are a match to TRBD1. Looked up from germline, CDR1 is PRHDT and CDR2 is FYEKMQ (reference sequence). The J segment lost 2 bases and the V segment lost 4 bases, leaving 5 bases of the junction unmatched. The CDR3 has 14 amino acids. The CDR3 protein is CASSSMTGTYEQYF. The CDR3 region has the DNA TGTGCCAGCAGCTCGATGACAGGGACCTACGAGCAGTACTTC.

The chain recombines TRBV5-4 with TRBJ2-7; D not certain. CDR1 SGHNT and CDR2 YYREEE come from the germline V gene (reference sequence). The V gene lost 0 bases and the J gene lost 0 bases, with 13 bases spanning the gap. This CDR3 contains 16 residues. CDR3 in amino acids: CASSLDRGMNSYEQYF. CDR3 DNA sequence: TGTGCCAGCAGCTTGGATAGAGGAATGAACTCCTACGAGCAGTACTTC.

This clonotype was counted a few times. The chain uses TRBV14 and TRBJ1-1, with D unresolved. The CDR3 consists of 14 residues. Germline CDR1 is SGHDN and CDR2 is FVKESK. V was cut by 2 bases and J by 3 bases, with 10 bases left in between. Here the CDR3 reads CASSQTSVYTEAFF. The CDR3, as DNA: TGTGCCAGCAGCCAAACCTCAGTATACACTGAAGCTTTCTTT.

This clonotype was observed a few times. In nucleotides, the CDR3 is TGCGCCAGCAGTGTGTGGACACCTCCAGATACGCAGTATTTT. It specifies CASSVWTPPDTQYF. The gene calls are TRBV10-2 and TRBJ2-3, with D maybe TRBD1 (5 bases). The CDR3 sequence is 14 residues long. CDR1 is WSHSY, CDR2 SAAADI, per germline. V was trimmed by 4 bases and J by 4 bases, leaving 12 bases between them.

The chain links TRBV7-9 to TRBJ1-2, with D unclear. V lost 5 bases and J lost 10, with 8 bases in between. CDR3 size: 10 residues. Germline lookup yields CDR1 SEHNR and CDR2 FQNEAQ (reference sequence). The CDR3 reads CASSPAYYTF. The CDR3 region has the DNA TGTGCCAGCAGCCCTGCCTACTACACCTTC.

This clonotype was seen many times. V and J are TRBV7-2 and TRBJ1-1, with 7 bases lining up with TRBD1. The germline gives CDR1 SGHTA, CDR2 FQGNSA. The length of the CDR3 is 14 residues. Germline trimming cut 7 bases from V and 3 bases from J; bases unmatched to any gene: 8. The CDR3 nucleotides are TGTGCCAGCATCCTTAACAGGGGTGACACTGAAGCTTTCTTT. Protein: CASILNRGDTEAFF.

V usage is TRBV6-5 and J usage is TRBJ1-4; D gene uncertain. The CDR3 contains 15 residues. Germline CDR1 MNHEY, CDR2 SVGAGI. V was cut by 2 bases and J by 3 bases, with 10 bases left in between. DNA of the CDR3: TGTGCCAGCAGTTACAGGGATATTGCTAATGAAAAACTGTTTTTT. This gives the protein CASSYRDIANEKLFF.

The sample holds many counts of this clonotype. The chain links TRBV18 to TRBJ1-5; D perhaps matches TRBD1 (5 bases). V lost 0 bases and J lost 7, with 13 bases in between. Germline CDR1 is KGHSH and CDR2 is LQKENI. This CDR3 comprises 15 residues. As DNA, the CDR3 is TGTGCCAGCTCACCACCGACAGCCAACAACCAGCCCCAGCATTTT. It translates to CASSPPTANNQPQHF.

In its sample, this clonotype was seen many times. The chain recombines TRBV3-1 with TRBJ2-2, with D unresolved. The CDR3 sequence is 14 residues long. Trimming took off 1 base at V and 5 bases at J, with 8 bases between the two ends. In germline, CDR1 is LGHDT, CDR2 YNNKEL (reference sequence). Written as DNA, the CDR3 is TGTGCCAGCAGCCAAGTATTAGATACCGGGGAGCTGTTTTTT. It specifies CASSQVLDTGELFF. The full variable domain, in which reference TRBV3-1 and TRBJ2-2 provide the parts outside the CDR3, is DTAVSQTPKYLVTQMGNDKSIKCEQNLGHDTMYWYKQDSKKFLKIMFSYNNKELIINETVPNRFSPKSPDKAHLNLHINSLELGDSAVYFCASSQVLDTGELFFGEGSRLTVL.

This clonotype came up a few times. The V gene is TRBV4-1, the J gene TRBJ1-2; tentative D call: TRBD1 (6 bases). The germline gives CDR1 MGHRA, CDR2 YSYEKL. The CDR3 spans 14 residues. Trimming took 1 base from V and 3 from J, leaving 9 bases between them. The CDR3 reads CASSQVQGDYGYTF. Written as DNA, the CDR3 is TGCGCCAGCAGCCAAGTACAGGGCGACTATGGCTACACCTTC.

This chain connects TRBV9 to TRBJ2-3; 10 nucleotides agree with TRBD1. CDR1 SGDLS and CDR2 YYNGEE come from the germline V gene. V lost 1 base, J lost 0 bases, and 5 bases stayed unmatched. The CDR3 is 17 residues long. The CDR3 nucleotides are TGTGCCAGCAGCGTAACAGGGACAGGGGCCAGCACAGATACGCAGTATTTT. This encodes CASSVTGTGASTDTQYF. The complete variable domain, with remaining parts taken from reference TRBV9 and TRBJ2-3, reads DSGVTQTPKHLITATGQRVTLRCSPRSGDLSVYWYQQSLDQGLQFLIQYYNGEERAKGNILERFSAQQFPDLHSELNLSSLELGDSALYFCASSVTGTGASTDTQYFGPGTRLTVL.

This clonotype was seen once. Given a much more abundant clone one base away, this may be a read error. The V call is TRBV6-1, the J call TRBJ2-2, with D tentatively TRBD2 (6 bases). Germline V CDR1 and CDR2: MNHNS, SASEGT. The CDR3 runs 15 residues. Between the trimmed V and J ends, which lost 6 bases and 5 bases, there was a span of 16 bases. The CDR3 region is CASSPPDGGTGELFF. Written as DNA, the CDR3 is TGTGCCAGCAGCCCACCGGACGGGGGAACCGGGGAGCTGTTTTTT.

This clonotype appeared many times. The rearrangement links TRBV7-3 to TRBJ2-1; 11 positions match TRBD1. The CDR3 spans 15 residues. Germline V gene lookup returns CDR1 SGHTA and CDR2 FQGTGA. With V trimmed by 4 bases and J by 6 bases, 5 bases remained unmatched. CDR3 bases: TGTGCCAGCAGCTGGGGACAGGGGGTACTCAATGAGCAGTTCTTC. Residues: CASSWGQGVLNEQFF. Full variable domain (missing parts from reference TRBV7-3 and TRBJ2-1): GAGVSQTPSNKVTEKGKYVELRCDPISGHTALYWYRQSLGQGPEFLIYFQGTGAADDSGLPNDRFFAVRPEGSVSTLKIQRTERGDSAVYLCASSWGQGVLNEQFFGPGTRLTVL.

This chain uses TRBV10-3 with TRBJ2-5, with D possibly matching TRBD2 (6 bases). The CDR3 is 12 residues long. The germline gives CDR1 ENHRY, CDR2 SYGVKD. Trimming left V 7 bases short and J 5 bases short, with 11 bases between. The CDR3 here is CAIKTGEETQYF. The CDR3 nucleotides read TGTGCCATCAAGACGGGGGAGGAGACCCAGTACTTC.

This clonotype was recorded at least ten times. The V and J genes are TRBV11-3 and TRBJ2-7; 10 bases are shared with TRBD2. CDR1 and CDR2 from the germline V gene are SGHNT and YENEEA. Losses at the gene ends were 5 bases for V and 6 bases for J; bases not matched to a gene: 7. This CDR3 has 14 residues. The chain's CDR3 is CASSPVSGGSEQYF. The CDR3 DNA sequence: TGTGCCAGCAGCCCAGTTAGCGGGGGGAGCGAGCAGTACTTC.

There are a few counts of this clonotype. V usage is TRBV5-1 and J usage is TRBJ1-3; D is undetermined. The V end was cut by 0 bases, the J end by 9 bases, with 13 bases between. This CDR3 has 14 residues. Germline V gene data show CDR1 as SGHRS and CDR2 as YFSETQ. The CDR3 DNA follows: TGCGCCAGCAGCTTGGGGCGTTCGTCCGGCACCATATATTTT. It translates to CASSLGRSSGTIYF.

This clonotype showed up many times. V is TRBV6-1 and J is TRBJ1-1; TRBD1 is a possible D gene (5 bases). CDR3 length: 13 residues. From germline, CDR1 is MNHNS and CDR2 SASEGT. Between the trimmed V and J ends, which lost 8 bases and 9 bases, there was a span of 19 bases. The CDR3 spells CASGMGDRTKAFF. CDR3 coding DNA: TGTGCCAGCGGGATGGGAGACAGAACAAAAGCTTTCTTT.